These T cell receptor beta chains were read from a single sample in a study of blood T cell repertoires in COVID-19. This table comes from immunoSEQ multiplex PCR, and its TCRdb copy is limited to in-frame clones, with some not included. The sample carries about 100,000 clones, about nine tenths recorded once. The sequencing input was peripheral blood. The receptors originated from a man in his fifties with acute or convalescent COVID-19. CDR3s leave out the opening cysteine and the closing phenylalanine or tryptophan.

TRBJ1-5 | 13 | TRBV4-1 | ASSHLQGGNQPQH
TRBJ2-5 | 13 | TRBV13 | ASSPQGAGQETQY
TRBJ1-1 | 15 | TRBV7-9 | ASSLVQGLGMNTEAF
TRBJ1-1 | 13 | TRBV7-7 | ASPPPQKPNTEAF
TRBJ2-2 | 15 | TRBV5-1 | ASSLGIQGRDTGELF
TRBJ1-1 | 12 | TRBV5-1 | ASSLDAVNTEAF
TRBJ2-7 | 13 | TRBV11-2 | ASSIRTSLSYEQY
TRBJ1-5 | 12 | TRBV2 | ASSGDRVNQPQH
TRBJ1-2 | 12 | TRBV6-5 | ASSFTGGTDGYT
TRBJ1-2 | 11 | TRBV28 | ASKSGFDYGYT
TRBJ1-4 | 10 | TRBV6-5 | ASRNISEKLF
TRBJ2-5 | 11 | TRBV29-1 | SVVQGLWETQY
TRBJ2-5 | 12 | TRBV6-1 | ASSEARGQETQY
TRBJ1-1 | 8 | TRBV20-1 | SADRDEAF
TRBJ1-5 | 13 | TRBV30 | AWSGQGAPYQPQH
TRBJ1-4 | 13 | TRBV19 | ASSWGRAGNEKLF
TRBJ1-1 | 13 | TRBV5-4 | ASSSRRGGGTEAF
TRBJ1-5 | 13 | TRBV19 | ASSIEAGFNQPQH
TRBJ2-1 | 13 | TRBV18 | ASSTRDRVNNEQF
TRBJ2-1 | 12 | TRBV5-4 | ASSPGGSYNEQF
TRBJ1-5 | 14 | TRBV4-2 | ASSQDEDRVNQPQH
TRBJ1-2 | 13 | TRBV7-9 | ASSPTAGSNYGYT
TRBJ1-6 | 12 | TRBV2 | ASSDQRFNSPLH
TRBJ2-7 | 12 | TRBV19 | ASKSTASTYEQY